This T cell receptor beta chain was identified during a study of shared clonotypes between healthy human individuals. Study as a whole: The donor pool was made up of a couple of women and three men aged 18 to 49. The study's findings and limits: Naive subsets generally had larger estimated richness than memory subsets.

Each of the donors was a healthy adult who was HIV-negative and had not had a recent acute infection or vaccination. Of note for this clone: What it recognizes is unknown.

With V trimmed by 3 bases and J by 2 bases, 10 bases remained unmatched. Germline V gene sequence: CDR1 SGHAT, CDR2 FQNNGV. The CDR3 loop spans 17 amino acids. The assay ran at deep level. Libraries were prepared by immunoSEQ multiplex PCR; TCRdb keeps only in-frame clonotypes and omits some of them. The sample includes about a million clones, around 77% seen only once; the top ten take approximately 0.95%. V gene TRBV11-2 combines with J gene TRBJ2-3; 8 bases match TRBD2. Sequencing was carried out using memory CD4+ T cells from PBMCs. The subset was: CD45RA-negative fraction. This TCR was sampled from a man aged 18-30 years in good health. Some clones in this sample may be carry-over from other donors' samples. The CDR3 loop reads CASSFVRLAGLTDTQYF. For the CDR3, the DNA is TGTGCCAGCAGCTTCGTCCGGCTAGCGGGCCTCACAGATACGCAGTATTTT.